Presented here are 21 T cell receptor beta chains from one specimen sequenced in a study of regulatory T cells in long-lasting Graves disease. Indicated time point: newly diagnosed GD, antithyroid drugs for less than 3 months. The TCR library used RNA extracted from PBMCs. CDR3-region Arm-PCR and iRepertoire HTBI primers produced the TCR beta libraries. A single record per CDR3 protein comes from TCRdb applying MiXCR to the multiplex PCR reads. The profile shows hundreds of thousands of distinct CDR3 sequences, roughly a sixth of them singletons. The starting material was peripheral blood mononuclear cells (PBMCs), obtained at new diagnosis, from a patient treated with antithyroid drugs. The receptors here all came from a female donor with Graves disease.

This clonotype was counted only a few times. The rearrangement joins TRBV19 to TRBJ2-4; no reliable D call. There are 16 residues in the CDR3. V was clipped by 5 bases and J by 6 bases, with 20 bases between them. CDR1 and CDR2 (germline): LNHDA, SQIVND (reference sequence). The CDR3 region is CASSQIFEPLVNIQYF. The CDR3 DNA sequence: TGTGCCAGTAGTCAAATATTCGAACCTCTAGTAAACATTCAGTACTTC.

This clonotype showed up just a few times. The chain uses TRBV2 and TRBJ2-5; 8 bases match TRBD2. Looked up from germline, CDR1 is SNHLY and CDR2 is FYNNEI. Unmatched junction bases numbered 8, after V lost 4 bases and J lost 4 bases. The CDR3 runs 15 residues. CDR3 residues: CASSGAGGARETQYF. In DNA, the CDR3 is TGTGCCAGCAGTGGGGCGGGGGGCGCACGAGAGACCCAGTACTTC. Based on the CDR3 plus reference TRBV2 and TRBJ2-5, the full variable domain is EPEVTQTPSHQVTQMGQEVILRCVPISNHLYFYWYRQILGQKVEFLVSFYNNEISEKSEIFDDQFSVERPDGSNFTLKIRSTKLEDSAMYFCASSGAGGARETQYFGPGTRLLVL.

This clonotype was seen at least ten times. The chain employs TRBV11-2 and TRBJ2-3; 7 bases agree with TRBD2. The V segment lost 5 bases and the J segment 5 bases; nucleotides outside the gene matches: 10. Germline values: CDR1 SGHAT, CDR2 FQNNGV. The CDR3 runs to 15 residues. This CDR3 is CASSHWGGLQDTQYF. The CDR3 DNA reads TGTGCCAGCAGCCACTGGGGGGGTCTTCAAGATACGCAGTATTTT.

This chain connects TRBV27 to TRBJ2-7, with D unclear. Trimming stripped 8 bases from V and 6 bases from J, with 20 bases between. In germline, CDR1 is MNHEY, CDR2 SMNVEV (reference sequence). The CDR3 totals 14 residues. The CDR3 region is CASSSDLSTGEQYF. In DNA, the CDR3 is TGTGCCAGCTCCTCAGACTTATCGACGGGCGAGCAGTACTTC.

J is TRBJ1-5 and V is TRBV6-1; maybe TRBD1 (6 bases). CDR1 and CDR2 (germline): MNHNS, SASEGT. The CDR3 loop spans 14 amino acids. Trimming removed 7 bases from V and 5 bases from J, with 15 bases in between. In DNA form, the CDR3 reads TGTGCCAGCACTGTCAGGGGTCCCGATCAGCCCCAGCATTTT. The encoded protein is CASTVRGPDQPQHF.

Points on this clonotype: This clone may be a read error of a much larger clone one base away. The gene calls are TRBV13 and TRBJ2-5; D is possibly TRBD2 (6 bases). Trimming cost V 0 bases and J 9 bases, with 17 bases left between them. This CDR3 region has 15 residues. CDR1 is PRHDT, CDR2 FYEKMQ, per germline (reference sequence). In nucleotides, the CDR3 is TGTGCCAGCAGCTTAGGGGTGGAACCGGGGGAGTCCCAGTACTTC. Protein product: CASSLGVEPGESQYF. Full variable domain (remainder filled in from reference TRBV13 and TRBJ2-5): AAGVIQSPRHLIKEKRETATLKCYPIPRHDTVYWYQQGPGQDPQFLISFYEKMQSDKGSIPDRFSAQQFSDYHSELNMSSLELGDSALYFCASSLGVEPGESQYFGPGTRLLVL.

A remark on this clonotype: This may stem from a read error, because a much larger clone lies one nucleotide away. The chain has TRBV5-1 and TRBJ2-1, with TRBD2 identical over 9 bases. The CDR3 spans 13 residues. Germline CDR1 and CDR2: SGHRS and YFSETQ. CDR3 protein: CASGFSGGGEQFF. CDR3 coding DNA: TGCGCCAGCGGCTTTAGCGGGGGAGGTGAGCAGTTCTTC.

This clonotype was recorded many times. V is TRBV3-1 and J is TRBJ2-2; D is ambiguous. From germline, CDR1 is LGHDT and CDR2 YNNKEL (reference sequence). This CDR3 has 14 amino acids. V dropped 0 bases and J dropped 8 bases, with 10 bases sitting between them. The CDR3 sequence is CASSQDLRIGELFF. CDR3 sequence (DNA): TGTGCCAGCAGCCAAGATCTGAGGATTGGGGAGCTGTTTTTT.

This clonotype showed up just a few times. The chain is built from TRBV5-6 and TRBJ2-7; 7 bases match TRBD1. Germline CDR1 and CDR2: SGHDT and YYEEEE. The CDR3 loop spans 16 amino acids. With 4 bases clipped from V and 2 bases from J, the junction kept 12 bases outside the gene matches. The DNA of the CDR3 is TGTGCCAGCAGCCCATCCGCGGCAGGGACAGCCTACGAGCAGTACTTC. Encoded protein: CASSPSAAGTAYEQYF.

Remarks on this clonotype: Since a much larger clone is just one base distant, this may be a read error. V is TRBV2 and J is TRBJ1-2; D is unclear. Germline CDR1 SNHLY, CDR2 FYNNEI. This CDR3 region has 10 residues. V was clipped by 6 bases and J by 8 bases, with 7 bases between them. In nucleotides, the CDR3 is TGTGCCAGCAGGGGGAGCGGCTACACCTTC. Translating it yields CASRGSGYTF.

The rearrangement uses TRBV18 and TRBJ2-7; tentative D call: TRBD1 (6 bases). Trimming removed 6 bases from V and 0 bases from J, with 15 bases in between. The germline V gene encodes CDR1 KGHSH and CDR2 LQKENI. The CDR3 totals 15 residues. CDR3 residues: CASSPGDGDSYEQYF. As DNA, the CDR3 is TGTGCCAGCTCCCCAGGGGACGGGGACTCCTACGAGCAGTACTTC. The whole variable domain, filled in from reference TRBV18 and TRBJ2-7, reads NAGVMQNPRHLVRRRGQEARLRCSPMKGHSHVYWYRQLPEEGLKFMVYLQKENIIDESGMPKERFSAEFPKEGPSILRIQQVVRGDSAAYFCASSPGDGDSYEQYFGPGTRLTVT.

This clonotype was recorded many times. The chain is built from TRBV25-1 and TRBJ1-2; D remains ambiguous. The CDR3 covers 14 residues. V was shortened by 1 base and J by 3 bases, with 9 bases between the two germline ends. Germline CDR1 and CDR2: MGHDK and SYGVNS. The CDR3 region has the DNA TGTGCCAGCAGTGAATCGGACCGATACTATGGCTACACCTTC. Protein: CASSESDRYYGYTF.

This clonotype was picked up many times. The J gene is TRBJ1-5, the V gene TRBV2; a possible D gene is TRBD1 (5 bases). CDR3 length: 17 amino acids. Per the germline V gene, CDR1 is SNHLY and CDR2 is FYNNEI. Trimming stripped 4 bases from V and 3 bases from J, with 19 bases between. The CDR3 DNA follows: TGTGCCAGCAGTGCCGAGGGGCAGGTATTTTCCAATCAGCCCCAGCATTTT. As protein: CASSAEGQVFSNQPQHF.

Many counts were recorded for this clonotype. The CDR3: CASSQDQDQPQHF. CDR3 DNA: TGTGCCAGCAGCCAAGATCAGGACCAGCCCCAGCATTTT. The rearrangement joins TRBV3-1 to TRBJ1-5; no definite D call. V gave up 0 bases and J gave up 7 bases, with 7 bases separating them. This CDR3 contains 13 residues. Germline CDR1 LGHDT, CDR2 YNNKEL (reference sequence). The full variable domain, in which reference TRBV3-1 and TRBJ1-5 provide the parts outside the CDR3, is DTAVSQTPKYLVTQMGNDKSIKCEQNLGHDTMYWYKQDSKKFLKIMFSYNNKELIINETVPNRFSPKSPDKAHLNLHINSLELGDSAVYFCASSQDQDQPQHFGDGTRLSIL.

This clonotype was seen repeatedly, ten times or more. CDR3 coding DNA: TGCGCCAGCAGCCAAGTCCCTACCTACGAGCAGTACTTC. Its protein is CASSQVPTYEQYF. The chain has TRBV4-1 and TRBJ2-7; D remains ambiguous. Between the trimmed V and J ends, which lost 1 base and 2 bases, there was a span of 6 bases. Germline assignment: CDR1 MGHRA and CDR2 YSYEKL. The CDR3 consists of 13 residues.

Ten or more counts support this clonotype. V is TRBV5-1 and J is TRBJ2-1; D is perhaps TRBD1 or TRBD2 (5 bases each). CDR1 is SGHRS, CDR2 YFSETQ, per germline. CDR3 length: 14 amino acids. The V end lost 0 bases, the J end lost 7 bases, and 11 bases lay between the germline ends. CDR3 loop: CASSLGDGVNEQFF. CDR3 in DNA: TGCGCCAGCAGCTTGGGGGACGGTGTAAATGAGCAGTTCTTC.

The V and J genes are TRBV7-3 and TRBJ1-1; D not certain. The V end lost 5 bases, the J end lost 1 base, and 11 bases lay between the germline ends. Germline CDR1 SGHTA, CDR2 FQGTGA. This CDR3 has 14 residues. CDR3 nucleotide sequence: TGTGCCAGCAGCCCTGACGGCAGGAACACTGAAGCTTTCTTT. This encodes CASSPDGRNTEAFF.

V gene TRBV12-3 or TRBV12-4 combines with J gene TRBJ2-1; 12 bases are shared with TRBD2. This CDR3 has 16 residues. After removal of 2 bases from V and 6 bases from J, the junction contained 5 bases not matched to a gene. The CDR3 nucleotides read TGTGCCAGCAGTTTACTAGGACTAGCGGGGACCAATGAGCAGTTCTTC. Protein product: CASSLLGLAGTNEQFF.

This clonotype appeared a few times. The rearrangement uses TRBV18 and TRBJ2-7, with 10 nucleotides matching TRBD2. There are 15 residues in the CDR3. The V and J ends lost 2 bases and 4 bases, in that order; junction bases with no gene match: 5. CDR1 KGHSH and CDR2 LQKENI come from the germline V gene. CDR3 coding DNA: TGTGCCAGCTCACCAAGAGCGGGAGGGGAGTACGAGCAGTACTTC. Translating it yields CASSPRAGGEYEQYF.

CDR3 bases: TGTGCCAGCAGCCCGTTCGGGCGGGGGGCAGATACGCAGTATTTT. This gives the protein CASSPFGRGADTQYF. This chain joins TRBV11-2 and TRBJ2-3; 8 positions match TRBD2. This CDR3 region has 15 residues. Germline values: CDR1 SGHAT, CDR2 FQNNGV. Losses at the gene ends were 5 bases for V and 4 bases for J; bases not matched to a gene: 8.

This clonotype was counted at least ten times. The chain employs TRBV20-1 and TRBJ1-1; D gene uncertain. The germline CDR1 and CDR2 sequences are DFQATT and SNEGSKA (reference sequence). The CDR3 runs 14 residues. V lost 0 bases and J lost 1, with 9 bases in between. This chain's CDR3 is CSARDGLGNTEAFF. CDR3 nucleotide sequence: TGCAGTGCTAGAGATGGGCTTGGGAACACTGAAGCTTTCTTT.